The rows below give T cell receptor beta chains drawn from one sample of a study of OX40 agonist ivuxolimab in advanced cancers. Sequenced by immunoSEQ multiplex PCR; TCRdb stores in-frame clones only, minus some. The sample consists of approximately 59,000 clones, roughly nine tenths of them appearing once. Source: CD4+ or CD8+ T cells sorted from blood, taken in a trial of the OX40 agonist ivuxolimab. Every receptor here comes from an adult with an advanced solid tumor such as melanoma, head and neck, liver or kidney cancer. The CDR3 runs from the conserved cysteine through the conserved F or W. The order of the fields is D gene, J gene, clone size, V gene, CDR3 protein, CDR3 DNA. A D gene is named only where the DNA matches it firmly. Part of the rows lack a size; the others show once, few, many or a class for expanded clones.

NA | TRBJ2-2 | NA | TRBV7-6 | CASTTGRNTGELFF | TGTGCCAGCACCACGGGGCGGAACACCGGGGAGCTGTTTTTT
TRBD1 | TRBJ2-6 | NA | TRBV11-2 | CASSHGTGGLSGANVLTF | TGTGCCAGCAGCCACGGGACAGGGGGCTTATCTGGGGCCAACGTCCTGACTTTC
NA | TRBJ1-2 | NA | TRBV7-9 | CASSLNPTYGYTF | TGTGCCAGCAGCTTAAACCCGACCTATGGCTACACCTTC
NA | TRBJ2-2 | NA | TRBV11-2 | CASSLGWEAGELFF | TGTGCCAGCAGCTTAGGATGGGAGGCCGGGGAGCTGTTTTTT
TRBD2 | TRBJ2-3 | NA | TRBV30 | CAWIAGVADTQYF | TGTGCCTGGATAGCGGGAGTCGCAGATACGCAGTATTTT
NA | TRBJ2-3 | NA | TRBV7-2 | CASRISRADTQYF | TGTGCCAGCAGGATCTCTCGGGCAGATACGCAGTATTTT
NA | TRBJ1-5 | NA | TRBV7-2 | CASSQVTSNQPQHF | TGTGCCAGCAGTCAAGTAACTAGCAATCAGCCCCAGCATTTT
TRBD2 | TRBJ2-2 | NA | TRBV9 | CASSVGGAGTGELFF | TGTGCCAGCAGCGTCGGGGGGGCTGGCACCGGGGAGCTGTTTTTT
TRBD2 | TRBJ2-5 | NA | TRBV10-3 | CAISSGREGETQYF | TGTGCCATCAGCAGTGGGAGGGAAGGGGAGACCCAGTACTTC
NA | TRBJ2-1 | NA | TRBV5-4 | CASSAGLFSYNEQFF | TGTGCCAGCAGCGCGGGACTGTTCTCCTACAATGAGCAGTTCTTC
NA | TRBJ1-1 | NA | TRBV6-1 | CASTTTGPNTEAFF | TGTGCCAGCACAACCACAGGGCCGAACACTGAAGCTTTCTTT
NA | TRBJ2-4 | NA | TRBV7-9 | CASSPDLKNIQYF | TGTGCCAGCAGCCCCGATCTCAAAAACATTCAGTACTTC
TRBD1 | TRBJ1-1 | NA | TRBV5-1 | CASSLLGMDGTGNREVNTEAFF | TGCGCCAGCAGCTTGCTTGGGATGGATGGGACAGGAAATCGGGAAGTGAACACTGAAGCTTTCTTT
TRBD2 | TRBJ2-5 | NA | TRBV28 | CASSRLAVQETQYF | TGTGCCAGCAGTCGACTAGCGGTACAAGAGACCCAGTACTTC
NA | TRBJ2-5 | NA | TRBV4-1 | CASSRLPGTPAFQETQYF | TGCGCCAGCAGCCGACTTCCCGGGACCCCGGCATTCCAAGAGACCCAGTACTTC
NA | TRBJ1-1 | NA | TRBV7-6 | CASSLDRVLNTEAFF | TGTGCCAGCAGCTTAGATCGGGTTCTCAACACTGAAGCTTTCTTT
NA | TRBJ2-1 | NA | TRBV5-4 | CASSLRAPRGYNEQFF | TGTGCCAGCAGCTTGCGGGCCCCAAGGGGATACAATGAGCAGTTCTTC
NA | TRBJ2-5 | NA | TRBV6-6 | CASSFTEIQYF | TGTGCCAGCAGTTTCACGGAGATTCAGTACTTC
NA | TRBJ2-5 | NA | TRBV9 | CASTPWQGYQETQYF | TGTGCCAGCACCCCTTGGCAGGGCTACCAAGAGACCCAGTACTTC
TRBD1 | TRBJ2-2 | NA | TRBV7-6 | CASSTLGTGDVMNTGELFF | TGTGCCAGCAGCACATTGGGGACAGGGGACGTCATGAACACCGGGGAGCTGTTTTTT
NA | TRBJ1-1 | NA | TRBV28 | CASSRQKTEQNTEAFF | TGTGCCAGCAGCCGCCAAAAGACAGAACAGAACACTGAAGCTTTCTTT
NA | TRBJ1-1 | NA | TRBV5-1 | CASSLLQNTEAFF | TGCGCCAGCAGCTTATTGCAGAACACTGAAGCTTTCTTT
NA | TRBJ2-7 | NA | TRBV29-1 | CSVEKSYEQYF | TGCAGCGTTGAAAAGAGCTACGAGCAGTACTTC
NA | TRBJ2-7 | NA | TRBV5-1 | CANSLTTYEQYF | TGCGCCAACAGCTTAACAACCTACGAGCAGTACTTC
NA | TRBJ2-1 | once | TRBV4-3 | CASSQGGLFRGNEQFF | TGCGCCAGCAGCCAAGGGGGCTTGTTCCGTGGCAATGAGCAGTTCTTC
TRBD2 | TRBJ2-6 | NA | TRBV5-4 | CASSARTSGPLGANVLTF | TGTGCCAGCAGCGCCCGGACTAGCGGTCCCCTCGGGGCCAACGTCCTGACTTTC
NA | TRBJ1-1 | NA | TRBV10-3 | CAISEGAGTEAFF | TGTGCCATCAGTGAGGGGGCGGGCACTGAAGCTTTCTTT
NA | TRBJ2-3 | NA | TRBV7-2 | CASRPDYSSTDTQYF | TGTGCCAGCAGACCGGACTACTCTAGCACAGATACGCAGTATTTT
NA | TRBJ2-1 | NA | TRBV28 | CASSSYLGQSTYNEQFF | TGTGCCAGCAGTTCCTATCTCGGCCAGTCCACCTACAATGAGCAGTTCTTC
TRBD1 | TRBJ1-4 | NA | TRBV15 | CATSRDRAEWEKLFF | TGTGCCACCAGCAGGGACAGGGCAGAATGGGAAAAACTGTTTTTT
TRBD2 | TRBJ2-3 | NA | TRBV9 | CASSVSGSQDTQYF | TGTGCCAGCAGCGTGAGCGGGAGTCAAGATACGCAGTATTTT
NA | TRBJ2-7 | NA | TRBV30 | CAWSVTRRGEQYF | TGTGCCTGGAGTGTAACCCGCAGGGGCGAGCAGTACTTC
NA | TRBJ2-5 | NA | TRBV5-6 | CASSQTVSPGKETQYF | TGTGCCAGCAGCCAGACAGTCTCCCCCGGGAAAGAGACCCAGTACTTC
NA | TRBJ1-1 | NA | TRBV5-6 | CASSLQGHANTEAFF | TGTGCCAGCAGCCTCCAGGGACACGCGAACACTGAAGCTTTCTTT
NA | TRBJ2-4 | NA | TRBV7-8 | CASSLTDGGSKNIQYF | TGTGCCAGCAGCTTAACCGACGGGGGTTCCAAAAACATTCAGTACTTC
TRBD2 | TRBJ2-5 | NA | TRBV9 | CASSVGLAGVQETQYF | TGTGCCAGCAGCGTAGGTCTAGCGGGAGTCCAAGAGACCCAGTACTTC